These 11 T cell receptor beta chains originate from one sample sequenced in a study of T cell repertoires in cytomegalovirus infection. These TCRs' antigens remain unknown. TCRdb recomputed calls from the reads with MiXCR, one row per CDR3 protein. The sample lists 57,000 or so distinct CDR3 sequences, 33% seen once, with roughly 70% in the top ten. The sequencing sample was made of PBMCs, sequenced either directly or after in vitro stimulation (not recorded which). Receptors originate from a human donor in good health (CMV status not recorded). Some clones in this sample may be carry-over from other donors' samples.

V gene TRBV6-6 combines with J gene TRBJ1-1; 8 nucleotides agree with TRBD1. CDR3 size: 13 residues. V was pared by 7 bases and J by 2 bases, with 3 bases of the junction left unmatched. In germline, CDR1 is MNHNY, CDR2 SVGAGI (reference sequence). For the CDR3, the DNA is TGTGCCAGCAACAGGGGGGGAAACACTGAAGCTTTCTTT. Its translation: CASNRGGNTEAFF.

This clonotype was recorded once. This CDR3 reads CASSYGGTTYSNQPQHF. The CDR3 coding sequence is TGTGCCAGCAGTTACGGAGGGACAACGTATAGCAATCAGCCCCAGCATTTT. V gene TRBV6-6 combines with J gene TRBJ1-5; the D gene is possibly TRBD1 (6 bases). The CDR3 is 17 residues long. V was clipped by 2 bases and J by 0 bases, with 14 bases between them. Germline-derived CDR1 and CDR2 are MNHNY and SVGAGI (reference sequence).

This clonotype was counted a few times. The chain carries TRBV7-2 and TRBJ1-2, with 10 positions matching TRBD1. The ends lost 5 bases at V and 7 bases at J; junction bases unmatched: 10. The CDR3 is 15 residues long. Germline V gene lookup returns CDR1 SGHTA and CDR2 FQGNSA. CDR3: CASSQDLGQGTGYTF. CDR3 bases: TGTGCCAGCAGCCAAGACTTGGGACAGGGGACTGGCTACACCTTC.

This clonotype was seen a handful of times. This sequence joins TRBV5-1 and TRBJ2-1; D perhaps matches TRBD2 (5 bases). There are 14 residues in the CDR3. V was shortened by 0 bases and J by 6 bases, with 10 bases between the two germline ends. The V gene's germline CDR1 is SGHRS and CDR2 YFSETQ. The CDR3 DNA sequence: TGCGCCAGCAGCTTGGCCGCGAGGGTCAATGAGCAGTTCTTC. Translating gives CASSLAARVNEQFF.

The chain employs TRBV28 and TRBJ2-5; perhaps TRBD2 as D (5 bases). The germline V gene has CDR1 MDHEN and CDR2 SYDVKM. Trimming left V 8 bases short and J 9 bases short, with 13 bases between. This CDR3 comprises 11 residues. Here the CDR3 reads CASALWESQYF. The CDR3 coding sequence is TGTGCCAGCGCCCTCTGGGAGTCCCAGTACTTC.

V usage is TRBV5-1 and J usage is TRBJ1-1, with D unclear. Germline V CDR1 and CDR2: SGHRS, YFSETQ. V was clipped by 4 bases and J by 1 base, with 11 bases between them. The CDR3 covers 14 residues. CDR3 protein: CASSGLTKNTEAFF. The CDR3 DNA sequence: TGCGCCAGCAGCGGGTTAACTAAGAACACTGAAGCTTTCTTT.

V usage is TRBV19 and J usage is TRBJ2-7; TRBD1 matches 9 bases. Germline V gene data show CDR1 as LNHDA and CDR2 as SQIVND (reference sequence). The CDR3 consists of 14 residues. The J segment lost 5 bases and the V segment lost 3 bases, leaving 5 bases of the junction unmatched. CDR3 residues: CASSIRDRDDEQYF. The CDR3 nucleotides are TGTGCCAGTAGTATCCGGGACAGGGATGACGAGCAGTACTTC.

This clonotype was picked up a small number of times. The chain carries TRBV9 and TRBJ2-1; 7 nucleotides align to TRBD1. The CDR3 spans 15 residues. V lost 3 bases to trimming and J lost 0 bases; unmatched junction nucleotides: 3. Looked up from germline, CDR1 is SGDLS and CDR2 is YYNGEE. The CDR3 region is CASSAGQPSYNEQFF. CDR3 bases: TGTGCCAGCAGCGCGGGACAGCCCTCCTACAATGAGCAGTTCTTC.

J is TRBJ1-1 and V is TRBV6-2 or TRBV6-3; D is ambiguous. Trimming removed 0 bases at V and 3 bases at J, with 17 bases between. From germline, CDR1 is MNHEY and CDR2 SVGEGT. The CDR3 loop spans 17 amino acids. The CDR3 DNA is TGTGCCAGCAGTTACTCAAGGTTGGCGGGAAAGTACACTGAAGCTTTCTTT. Its translation: CASSYSRLAGKYTEAFF.

There are many counts of this clonotype. V usage is TRBV7-2 and J usage is TRBJ2-7; D possibly uses TRBD1 or TRBD2 (5 bases each). The CDR3 has 15 amino acids. The germline gives CDR1 SGHTA, CDR2 FQGNSA. V lost 0 bases to trimming and J lost 4 bases, with 13 bases between them. CDR3 in amino acids: CASSLAGRATYEQYF. The DNA of the CDR3 is TGTGCCAGCAGCTTAGCGGGACGAGCTACTTACGAGCAGTACTTC. Drawing the rest from reference TRBV7-2 and TRBJ2-7, the complete variable domain is GAGVSQSPSNKVTEKGKDVELRCDPISGHTALYWYRQSLGQGLEFLIYFQGNSAPDKSGLPSDRFSAERTGGSVSTLTIQRTQQEDSAVYLCASSLAGRATYEQYFGPGTRLTVT.

V gene TRBV11-2 combines with J gene TRBJ1-1; TRBD1 is a possible D gene (5 bases). The V and J ends lost 5 bases and 1 base respectively, with 20 bases between them. CDR1 is SGHAT and CDR2 is FQNNGV in the germline V gene. The CDR3 covers 17 residues. CDR3 bases: TGTGCCAGCAGCCAAGCCCCCTTTGAGGGGCGGAACACTGAAGCTTTCTTT. Amino acid sequence: CASSQAPFEGRNTEAFF.